The 21 T cell receptor beta chains reported below all come from one sample, sequenced in a study of cytomegalovirus exposure and HLA in healthy donors. The PCR ran on 60 Vbeta and 13 Jbeta primers. Sequenced by immunoSEQ multiplex PCR; TCRdb stores in-frame clones only, minus some. The sample has 100,000 to 150,000 clones; under 90% are singletons. Sequenced input: PBMCs. The receptor set was obtained from a man aged 18-30 years in good health and CMV-seronegative.

J is TRBJ1-2 and V is TRBV4-2; a possible D gene is TRBD1 (5 bases). Germline loops: CDR1 LGHNA, CDR2 YNFKEQ. The CDR3 runs to 14 residues. V lost 4 bases to trimming and J lost 1 base, with 10 bases between them. The CDR3 region is CASSRQTFNYGYTF. The CDR3 bases are TGTGCCAGCAGCCGACAGACGTTTAACTATGGCTACACCTTC.

The chain has TRBV4-3 and TRBJ2-7, with D tentatively TRBD1 (6 bases). Germline V gene data show CDR1 as LGHNA and CDR2 as YSLEER. Deletions cut 4 bases from V and 6 bases from J, with 19 bases between. CDR3 length equals 15 residues. In DNA form, the CDR3 reads TGCGCCAGCAGCCCCTCCCCGGCAGGGGACGGCGAGCAGTACTTC. It encodes CASSPSPAGDGEQYF.

V and J are TRBV5-6 and TRBJ2-1, with D possibly matching TRBD2 (5 bases). The CDR3 spans 13 residues. Per germline, CDR1 SGHDT and CDR2 YYEEEE. Trimming took off 2 bases at V and 15 bases at J, with 18 bases between the two ends. The CDR3 nucleotides are TGTGCCAGCAGCTTTGTCAAGGGAGACTCTGTGTTCTTC. This translates into CASSFVKGDSVFF.

The chain combines TRBV7-2 with TRBJ2-1, with TRBD2 as a possible D gene (6 bases). This CDR3 comprises 15 residues. V lost 3 bases and J lost 6, with 15 bases in between. Per germline, CDR1 SGHTA and CDR2 FQGNSA. The CDR3 region is CASSFRGSQGNEQFF. The CDR3 DNA is TGTGCCAGCAGCTTCCGGGGGAGTCAGGGCAATGAGCAGTTCTTC.

The chain links TRBV14 to TRBJ2-5; TRBD2 matches at 13 bases. V gave up 0 bases and J gave up 1 base; unmatched junction bases: 5. The CDR3 contains 18 residues. Germline CDR1 and CDR2: SGHDN and FVKESK. CDR3 residues: CASSQELGLAGLQETQYF. The CDR3 region has the DNA TGTGCCAGCAGCCAAGAGTTGGGACTAGCGGGGCTCCAAGAGACCCAGTACTTC.

The chain has TRBV29-1 and TRBJ1-5; a possible D gene is TRBD1 (5 bases). Trimming took off 6 bases at V and 0 bases at J, with 15 bases between the two ends. The CDR3 sequence is 15 residues long. The germline gives CDR1 SQVTM, CDR2 ANQGSEA. CDR3 bases: TGCAGCGTCACAACCGCGACAGATAGCAATCAGCCCCAGCATTTT. Protein product: CSVTTATDSNQPQHF.

This clone occurred once. The V and J genes are TRBV27 and TRBJ2-1, with D unclear. V gave up 6 bases and J gave up 4 bases, with 16 bases separating them. Germline loops: CDR1 MNHEY, CDR2 SMNVEV (reference sequence). CDR3 length: 15 residues. CDR3 nucleotide sequence: TGTGCCAGCAGGCCCCCCGAGGCAGCGTACAATGAGCAGTTCTTC. This gives the protein CASRPPEAAYNEQFF.

The chain combines TRBV27 with TRBJ2-5; 8 bases map to TRBD1. Unmatched junction bases numbered 10, after V lost 7 bases and J lost 3 bases. The CDR3 runs to 15 residues. Germline V gives CDR1 MNHEY, CDR2 SMNVEV (reference sequence). CDR3 coding DNA: TGTGCCAGCATCCCGTGGCAGGGGGCCAAAGAGACCCAGTACTTC. This encodes CASIPWQGAKETQYF.

The rearrangement links TRBV7-9 to TRBJ1-2, with D uncertain. V was cut by 7 bases and J by 3 bases, with 18 bases left in between. CDR1 SEHNR and CDR2 FQNEAQ come from the germline V gene (reference sequence). The CDR3 is made up of 15 amino acids. The CDR3 coding sequence is TGTGCCAGCATCCACGGCGAGGGAGAGCACTATGGCTACACCTTC. Translated, it gives CASIHGEGEHYGYTF.

The genes are TRBV7-9 and TRBJ1-2; D remains ambiguous. V dropped 1 base and J dropped 5 bases, with 8 bases sitting between them. The CDR3 spans 13 residues. The germline V gene encodes CDR1 SEHNR and CDR2 FQNEAQ (reference sequence). Written as DNA, the CDR3 is TGTGCCAGCAGCTTAGACTTATTTTATGGCTACACCTTC. This translates into CASSLDLFYGYTF.

V and J are TRBV6-6 and TRBJ1-5; no clear D gene. Germline V gives CDR1 MNHNY, CDR2 SVGAGI (reference sequence). CDR3 size: 14 residues. Trimming pared 2 bases from V and 5 bases from J, leaving 10 bases between. The CDR3 sequence is CASSYDILDQPQHF. In DNA form, the CDR3 reads TGTGCCAGCAGTTACGACATATTGGATCAGCCCCAGCATTTT.

The chain uses TRBV29-1 and TRBJ2-5; the match to TRBD2 covers 8 bases. The V segment lost 6 bases and the J segment 1 base; nucleotides outside the gene matches: 4. Germline loops: CDR1 SQVTM, CDR2 ANQGSEA. This CDR3 contains 13 residues. The CDR3 is CSVVSGAQETQYF. The DNA for the CDR3 is TGCAGCGTCGTTAGCGGGGCCCAAGAGACCCAGTACTTC.

The sample holds one count of this clone. This chain's CDR3 is CASSSPGWYTF. In DNA form, the CDR3 reads TGTGCCAGTAGTAGCCCGGGATGGTACACCTTC. This chain uses TRBV19 with TRBJ1-2; no clear D. Germline V gives CDR1 LNHDA, CDR2 SQIVND (reference sequence). CDR3 length: 11 amino acids. The ends were cut back, 4 bases at V and 11 bases at J, with 11 bases in the middle. The entire variable domain, with the rest obtained from reference TRBV19 and TRBJ1-2, is as follows: DGGITQSPKYLFRKEGQNVTLSCEQNLNHDAMYWYRQDPGQGLRLIYYSQIVNDFQKGDIAEGYSVSREKKESFPLTVTSAQKNPTAFYLCASSSPGWYTFGSGTRLTVV.

The CDR3 reads CASSISGTLSVQPQHF. The CDR3, as DNA: TGTGCCAGTAGTATAAGTGGCACCTTAAGTGTACAGCCCCAGCATTTT. This chain connects TRBV19 to TRBJ1-5, with D unclear. V lost 2 bases, J lost 7 bases, and 18 bases lay in between. The CDR3 totals 16 residues. Germline V gene sequence: CDR1 LNHDA, CDR2 SQIVND (reference sequence).

The rearrangement uses TRBV28 and TRBJ1-1; perhaps TRBD1 as D (5 bases). V was shortened by 3 bases and J by 4 bases, with 12 bases between the two germline ends. CDR3 length: 14 residues. Germline V gives CDR1 MDHEN, CDR2 SYDVKM. The CDR3 DNA follows: TGTGCCAGCAGTTTTTCAGGGTTATCCACTGAAGCTTTCTTT. Residues: CASSFSGLSTEAFF.

The chain couples TRBV6-6 to TRBJ1-1; D unresolved. CDR3 length equals 13 residues. Germline CDR1 and CDR2: MNHNY and SVGAGI (reference sequence). V was cut by 6 bases and J by 13 bases, with 21 bases left in between. CDR3 sequence (DNA): TGTGCCAGCAGCTCACACATACCCGAGGGAGTTTTCTTT. Protein sequence: CASSSHIPEGVFF.

CDR3 sequence: CASTRGISPLHF. CDR3 in DNA: TGTGCCAGTACCAGGGGGATATCACCCCTCCACTTT. J is TRBJ1-6 and V is TRBV19, with 7 bases lining up with TRBD1. The germline gives CDR1 LNHDA, CDR2 SQIVND (reference sequence). V shed 7 bases, J shed 10 bases, and the junction held 4 bases outside the gene matches. The CDR3 consists of 12 residues.

Here the CDR3 DNA reads TGTGCCAGCAGTTCCTGGGACAGCACTAACTATGGCTACACCTTC. It is translated as CASSSWDSTNYGYTF. The V and J genes are TRBV28 and TRBJ1-2, with 7 bases identical to TRBD1. The trim removed 4 bases at V and 0 bases at J, leaving 5 bases unmatched. CDR1 and CDR2 (germline): MDHEN, SYDVKM. There are 15 residues in the CDR3.

This chain links TRBV7-2 with TRBJ1-6, with 9 bases aligning to TRBD1. The CDR3 consists of 15 residues. V lost 5 bases and J lost 7; bases outside the gene matches: 6. Looked up from germline, CDR1 is SGHTA and CDR2 is FQGNSA. This chain's CDR3 is CASSPGQGYNSPLHF. The CDR3 nucleotides are TGTGCCAGCAGCCCGGGACAGGGATACAATTCACCCCTCCACTTT.

The sample holds one count of this clone. The V and J genes are TRBV11-3 and TRBJ1-1; no firm D call. V lost 0 bases and J 5 bases, leaving 7 bases between the germline ends. The germline V gene encodes CDR1 SGHNT and CDR2 YENEEA. The CDR3 length is 13 residues. CDR3 nucleotide sequence: TGTGCCAGCAGCTTAGACTCGGGAACTGAAGCTTTCTTT. Translation gives CASSLDSGTEAFF.

The chain employs TRBV11-2 and TRBJ2-5; tentatively, D is TRBD2 (6 bases). The CDR3 is 14 residues long. Germline V CDR1 and CDR2: SGHAT, FQNNGV. V lost 5 bases, J lost 5 bases, and 15 bases lay in between. The CDR3 loop is CASSRDFGGETQYF. The CDR3 nucleotides read TGTGCCAGCAGCCGGGACTTCGGCGGGGAGACCCAGTACTTC.